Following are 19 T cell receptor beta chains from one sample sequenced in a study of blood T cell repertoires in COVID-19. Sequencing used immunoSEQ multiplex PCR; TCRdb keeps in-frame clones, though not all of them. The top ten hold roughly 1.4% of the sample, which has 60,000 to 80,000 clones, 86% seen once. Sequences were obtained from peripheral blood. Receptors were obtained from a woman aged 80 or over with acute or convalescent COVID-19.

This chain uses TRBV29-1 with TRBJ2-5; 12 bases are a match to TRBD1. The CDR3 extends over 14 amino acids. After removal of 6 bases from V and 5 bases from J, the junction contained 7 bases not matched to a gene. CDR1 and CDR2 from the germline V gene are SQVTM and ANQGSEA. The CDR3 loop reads CSVGTGGDGETQYF. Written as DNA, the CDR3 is TGCAGCGTAGGGACAGGGGGCGACGGGGAGACCCAGTACTTC.

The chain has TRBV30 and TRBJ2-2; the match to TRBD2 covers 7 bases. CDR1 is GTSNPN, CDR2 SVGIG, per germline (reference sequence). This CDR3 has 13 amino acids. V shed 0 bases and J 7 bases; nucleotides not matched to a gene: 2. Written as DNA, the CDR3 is TGTGCCTGGAGTGTAGGGAGGGACGGGGAGCTGTTTTTT. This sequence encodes CAWSVGRDGELFF.

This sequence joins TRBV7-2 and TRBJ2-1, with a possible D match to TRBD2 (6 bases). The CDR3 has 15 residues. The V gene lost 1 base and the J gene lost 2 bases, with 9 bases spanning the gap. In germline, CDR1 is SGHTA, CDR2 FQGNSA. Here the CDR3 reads CASSLDPSAYNEQFF. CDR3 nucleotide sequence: TGTGCCAGCAGCTTAGACCCTAGCGCCTACAATGAGCAGTTCTTC. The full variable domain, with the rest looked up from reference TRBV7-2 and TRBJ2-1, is GAGVSQSPSNKVTEKGKDVELRCDPISGHTALYWYRQSLGQGLEFLIYFQGNSAPDKSGLPSDRFSAERTGGSVSTLTIQRTQQEDSAVYLCASSLDPSAYNEQFFGPGTRLTVL.

For the CDR3, the DNA is TGTGCCAGCAGCGTAGTTGGCGGGAACACCGGGGAGCTGTTTTTT. Its translation: CASSVVGGNTGELFF. The V and J genes are TRBV9 and TRBJ2-2; D unresolved. This CDR3 has 15 amino acids. Per germline, CDR1 SGDLS and CDR2 YYNGEE. Trimming cost V 0 bases and J 1 base, with 7 bases left between them.

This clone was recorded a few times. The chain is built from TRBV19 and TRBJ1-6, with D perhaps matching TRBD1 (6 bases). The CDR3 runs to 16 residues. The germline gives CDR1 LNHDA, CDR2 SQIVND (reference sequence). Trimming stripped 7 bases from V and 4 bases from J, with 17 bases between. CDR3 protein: CASTSSRTAYNSPLHF. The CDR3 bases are TGTGCCAGTACCTCATCCAGGACAGCGTATAATTCACCCCTCCACTTT.

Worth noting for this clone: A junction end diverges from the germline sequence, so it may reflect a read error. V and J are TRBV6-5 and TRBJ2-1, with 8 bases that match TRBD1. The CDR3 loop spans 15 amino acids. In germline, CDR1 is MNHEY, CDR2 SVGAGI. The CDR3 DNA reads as TGTGCCAGCAATTACGGACAGGGAGGATACAATGAGCAGTTCTTC. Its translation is CASNYGQGGYNEQFF.

The CDR3 sequence: CASSDYGTGGIGELFF. CDR3 nucleotide sequence: TGCGCCAGCAGTGATTATGGGACAGGGGGCATCGGGGAGCTGTTTTTT. The J gene is TRBJ2-2, the V gene TRBV10-1; 12 nucleotides align to TRBD1. V shed 3 bases and J 7 bases; nucleotides not matched to a gene: 6. This CDR3 comprises 16 residues. Per the germline V gene, CDR1 is WNHNN and CDR2 is SYGVQD (reference sequence).

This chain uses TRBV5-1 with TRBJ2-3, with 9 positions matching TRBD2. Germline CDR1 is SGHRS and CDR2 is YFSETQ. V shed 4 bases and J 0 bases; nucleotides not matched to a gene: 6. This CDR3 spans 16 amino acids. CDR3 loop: CASSTSGRRSTDTQYF. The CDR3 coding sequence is TGCGCCAGCAGCACCAGCGGGAGGCGGAGCACAGATACGCAGTATTTT. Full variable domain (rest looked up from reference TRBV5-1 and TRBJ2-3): KAGVTQTPRYLIKTRGQQVTLSCSPISGHRSVSWYQQTPGQGLQFLFEYFSETQRNKGNFPGRFSGRQFSNSRSEMNVSTLELGDSALYLCASSTSGRRSTDTQYFGPGTRLTVL.

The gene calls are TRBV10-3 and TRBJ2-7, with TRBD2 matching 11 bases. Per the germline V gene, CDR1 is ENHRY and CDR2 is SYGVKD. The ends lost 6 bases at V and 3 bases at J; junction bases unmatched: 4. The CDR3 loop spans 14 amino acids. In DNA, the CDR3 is TGTGCCATCAGAGGGACTAGCGGAGTCTACGAGCAGTACTTC. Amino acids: CAIRGTSGVYEQYF.

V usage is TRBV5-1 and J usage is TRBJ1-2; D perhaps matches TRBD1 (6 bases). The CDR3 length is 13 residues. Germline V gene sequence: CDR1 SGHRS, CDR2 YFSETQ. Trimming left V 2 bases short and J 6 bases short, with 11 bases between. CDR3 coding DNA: TGCGCCAGCAGCTTATCTGGGGGCAATGGCTACACCTTC. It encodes CASSLSGGNGYTF.

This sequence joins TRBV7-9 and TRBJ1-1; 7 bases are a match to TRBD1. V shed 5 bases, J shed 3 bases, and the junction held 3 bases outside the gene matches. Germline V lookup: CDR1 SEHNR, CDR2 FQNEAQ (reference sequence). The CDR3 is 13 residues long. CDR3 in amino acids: CASSSGQDTEAFF. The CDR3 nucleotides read TGTGCCAGCAGCAGCGGACAGGACACTGAAGCTTTCTTT.

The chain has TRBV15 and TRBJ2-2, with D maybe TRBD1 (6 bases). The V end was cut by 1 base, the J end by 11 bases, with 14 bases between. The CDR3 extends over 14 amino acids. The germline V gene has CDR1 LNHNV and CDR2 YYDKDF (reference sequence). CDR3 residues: CATSRVGRGSELFF. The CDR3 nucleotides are TGTGCCACCAGCAGAGTAGGCAGGGGAAGTGAGCTGTTTTTT.

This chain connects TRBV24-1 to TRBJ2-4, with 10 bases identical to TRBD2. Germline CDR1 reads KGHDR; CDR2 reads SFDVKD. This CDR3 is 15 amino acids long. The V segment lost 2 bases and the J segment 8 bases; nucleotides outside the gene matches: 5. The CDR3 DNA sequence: TGTGCCACCAGTGATTCCACTAGCGGGGCGGACATTCAGTACTTC. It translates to CATSDSTSGADIQYF.

In nucleotides, the CDR3 is TGTGCCACCAGCACACGTGAGCATTACACAGATACGCAGTATTTT. Residues: CATSTREHYTDTQYF. This chain links TRBV15 with TRBJ2-3; D unclear. Germline CDR1 LNHNV, CDR2 YYDKDF (reference sequence). The CDR3 loop spans 15 amino acids. V was cut by 4 bases and J by 2 bases, with 13 bases left in between.

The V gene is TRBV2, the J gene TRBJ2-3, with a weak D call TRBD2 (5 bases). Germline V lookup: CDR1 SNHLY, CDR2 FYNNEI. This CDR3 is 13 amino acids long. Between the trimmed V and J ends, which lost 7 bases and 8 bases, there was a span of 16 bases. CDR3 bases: TGTGCCAGCAACGAGAGCCCTGCGGGTACGCAGTATTTT. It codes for CASNESPAGTQYF.

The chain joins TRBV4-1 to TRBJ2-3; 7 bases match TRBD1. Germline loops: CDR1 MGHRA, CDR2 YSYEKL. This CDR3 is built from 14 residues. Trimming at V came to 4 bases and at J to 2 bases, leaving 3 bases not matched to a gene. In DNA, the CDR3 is TGCGCCAGCAGCCTACAGGGGATCACAGATACGCAGTATTTT. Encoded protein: CASSLQGITDTQYF.

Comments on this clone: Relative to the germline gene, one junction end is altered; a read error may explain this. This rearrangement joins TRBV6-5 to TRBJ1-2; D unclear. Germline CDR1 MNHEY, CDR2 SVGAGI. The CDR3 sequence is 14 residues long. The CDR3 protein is CASSYAPDSILISF. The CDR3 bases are TGTGCCAGCAGTTACGCACCGGACTCCATCCTTATATCCTTC.

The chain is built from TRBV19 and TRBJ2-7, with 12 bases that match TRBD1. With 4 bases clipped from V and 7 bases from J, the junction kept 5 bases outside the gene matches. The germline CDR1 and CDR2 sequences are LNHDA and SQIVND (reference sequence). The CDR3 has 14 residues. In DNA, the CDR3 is TGTGCCAGTAGTAGGGGACAGGGGGCGCCTGAGCAGTACTTC. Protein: CASSRGQGAPEQYF.

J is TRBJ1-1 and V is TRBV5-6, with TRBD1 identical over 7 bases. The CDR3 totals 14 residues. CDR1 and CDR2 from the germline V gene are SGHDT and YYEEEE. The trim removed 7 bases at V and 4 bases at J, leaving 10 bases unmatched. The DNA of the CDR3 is TGTGCCAGCGACCTTACAGGGGCGATCACTGAAGCTTTCTTT. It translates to CASDLTGAITEAFF. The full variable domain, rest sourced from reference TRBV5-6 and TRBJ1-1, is DAGVTQSPTHLIKTRGQQVTLRCSPKSGHDTVSWYQQALGQGPQFIFQYYEEEERQRGNFPDRFSGHQFPNYSSELNVNALLLGDSALYLCASDLTGAITEAFFGQGTRLTVV.